This TCR beta chain was identified in a study of T cell responses to AZD1222 COVID-19 vaccine (dated by TCRdb to the early 2020s). General notes on the study: AZD1222 recipients whose second dose came at about 4 weeks and those whose second dose came at about 12 weeks were combined into one group, since spike-specific TCR depth and breadth did not differ between the two schedules. TCR sequencing covered some 240 trial participants: nearly 210 given two doses of AZD1222 and 26 given two doses of MenACWY control vaccine. Trial participants were enrolled by age into subgroups of 18-55, 56-69 and 70-plus years, and approximately 150, 30 and 60 TCR-sequenced participants, respectively, were included in these subgroups. Overall results and qualifications from the work: The whole spike protein was spanned by vaccine-associated CD4 TCRs, and dominant responses were seen in regions 160-218 and 743-854. Conclusions about previously exposed vaccinees are limited because only a handful of AZD1222 recipients were SARS-CoV-2 seropositive at baseline. After two AZD1222 doses, both the breadth and the depth of spike-specific TCRs were significantly higher than at day 0 and than in MenACWY recipients. Because no day 14 peak-response samples were available, repertoires were characterized only after the peak T cell response. Participants were mostly white British and included more females than males, and it was suggested by the authors that clonal diversity may have been underestimated. The 56-69-year group was small, and its depth increase did not reach significance, likely because of low power. Nearly half of unique spike-specific TCRs reportedly recognized epitopes outside regions mutated in the B.1.351 and B.1.1.7 variants.

The CDR3 regions of human TCRbeta chains were analyzed by immunosequencing. Per the authors' processing: TCRs in the repertoires were compared against a reference library of SARS-CoV-2-specific TCRs that had been generated with the MIRA antigen-specificity platform. Breadth was defined as the fraction of unique TCRs that were SARS-CoV-2-associated. Depth was defined as the fraction of total T cells that were SARS-CoV-2-associated. Using the MIRA data, each spike-specific TCR was assigned both to the spike region to which the TCR was reactive and to a CD4 or CD8 class. Log10-transformed breadth and depth values were compared by one-way ANOVA with Sidak's multiple comparisons tests. TCRdb stores this immuneACCESS table with in-frame sequences only. Part of the clones is absent; in the studies checked, under half of the shortfall reflects unresolved V genes, and no reason is known for the rest. For V, J and clone size, that table is used; D and trimming come from the DNA. The sample yields approximately 150,000 clones; approximately 93% were counted once. 5% to 6.5% of the sample is in the top ten clones.

V loses 0 bases at its end and J loses 3 bases; junction bases beyond the gene matches: 2. The CDR3 contains 15 residues, cysteine and phenylalanine counted. This entry keeps only the CDR3 DNA: 45 bases, framed from base 1. CDR1 and CDR2 are read off the germline V gene as SGHDT and YYEEEE. Details on this clone: Its antigen is currently not known. No much larger clone exists at a distance of one base, and base qualities are not known.

What the time point label conveys for this sample: baseline before first vaccination. Vaccinee samples were obtained from the UK trials COV001 and COV002, which included a single-blind randomized controlled phase 2/3 trial of AZD1222 (ChAdOx1 nCoV-19) in healthy adults. For TCRbeta chain sequencing, PBMC samples from trial participants were taken at day 0 and at day 28 after the second dose. Specimen: peripheral blood, collected on day 0 of AZD1222 vaccination. The chain joins TRBV5-6 to TRBJ2-2, and 7 junctional nucleotides match TRBD1. The origin of this receptor is an adult in good health. The CDR3 region has the sequence CASSLDRGYTGELFF. Here is the DNA: TGTGCCAGCAGCTTGGACAGGGGATACACCGGGGAGCTGTTTTTT.